These 9 T cell receptor beta chains came from one sample sequenced in a study of metastatic and nonmetastatic thyroid tumors. Each patient came to thyroid surgery without any prior treatment (of any kind). TCRdb recomputed clones from the PCR reads via MiXCR. The sample yields 70,000 or so clones, 12% to 15% seen once. Sequenced sample: blood. These receptors were collected from a male donor with papillary thyroid cancer or a benign thyroid nodule (not recorded which). Some clones in this sample may be carry-over from other donors' samples.

A few counts support this clone. This chain uses TRBV9 with TRBJ2-5; no reliable D call. The V end lost 2 bases, the J end lost 4 bases, and 15 bases lay between the germline ends. The CDR3 runs to 15 residues. Germline assignment: CDR1 SGDLS and CDR2 YYNGEE. CDR3 region: CASSVGASLIETQYF. The CDR3 coding sequence is TGTGCCAGCAGCGTCGGTGCGTCCCTAATAGAGACCCAGTACTTC.

This clone was seen many times. The junction departs from germline at one end; a sequencing error may be responsible. The chain has TRBV12-3 or TRBV12-4 and TRBJ1-2; TRBD1 matches 8 bases. The CDR3 consists of 17 residues. For the CDR3, the DNA is TGTGCCAGCAGTTTAAAGACAGGGGATAAAGATGGCTATGGCGACACCTTC. It translates to CASSLKTGDKDGYGDTF.

This clone showed up many times. The chain employs TRBV9 and TRBJ1-5; D is undetermined. In germline, CDR1 is SGDLS, CDR2 YYNGEE. The CDR3 is 15 residues long. Trimming left V 0 bases short and J 0 bases short, with 7 bases between. In DNA, the CDR3 is TGTGCCAGCAGCGTAGACAGTAATAGCAATCAGCCCCAGCATTTT. This codes for CASSVDSNSNQPQHF.

This clone was seen at least ten times. In DNA, the CDR3 is TGTGCCAGCAGCTTAGAAAGGCGTCACACCGGGGAGCTGTTTTTT. Translation gives CASSLERRHTGELFF. J is TRBJ2-2 and V is TRBV7-8; D is ambiguous. This CDR3 is 15 amino acids long. Trimming removed 1 base at V and 3 bases at J, with 9 bases between. Germline CDR1 and CDR2: SGHVS and FQNEAQ.

Many counts were recorded for this clone. This chain connects TRBV7-9 to TRBJ1-1; D not certain. There are 14 residues in the CDR3. Trimming shortened V by 3 bases and J by 0 bases, and 8 bases separated the two germline ends. In germline, CDR1 is SEHNR, CDR2 FQNEAQ (reference sequence). For the CDR3, the DNA is TGTGCCAGCAGCTTTCGGATGGTGAACACTGAAGCTTTCTTT. Encoded protein: CASSFRMVNTEAFF.

This clone was seen at least ten times. The chain couples TRBV4-2 to TRBJ2-1, with TRBD2 matching 14 bases. This CDR3 comprises 17 residues. In germline, CDR1 is LGHNA, CDR2 YNFKEQ. V lost 4 bases to trimming and J lost 6 bases; unmatched junction nucleotides: 8. This chain's CDR3 is CASSRPGLAGVSNEQFF. The CDR3 nucleotides read TGTGCCAGCAGCCGCCCGGGACTAGCGGGAGTAAGCAATGAGCAGTTCTTC.

This clone was recorded many times. V and J are TRBV4-1 and TRBJ2-4, with D possibly TRBD2 on 6 matching bases. V was clipped by 0 bases and J by 0 bases, with 18 bases between them. Per the germline V gene, CDR1 is MGHRA and CDR2 is YSYEKL. The CDR3 contains 19 residues. CDR3 sequence: CASSQDPRDGGLAKNIQYF. Written as DNA, the CDR3 is TGCGCCAGCAGCCAAGACCCCAGGGACGGGGGACTAGCCAAAAACATTCAGTACTTC.

This clone has a handful of counts. The rearrangement links TRBV12-3 or TRBV12-4 to TRBJ2-7, with no clear D. The CDR3 runs 14 residues. Trimming took off 5 bases at V and 0 bases at J, with 11 bases between the two ends. CDR3 residues: CASSLAYVSYEQYF. The DNA of the CDR3 is TGTGCCAGCAGTCTGGCGTACGTCTCCTACGAGCAGTACTTC.

This clone has only a few counts. A much larger clone differs by one base, so this may be a read error. The chain recombines TRBV25-1 with TRBJ2-1; unclear D gene. Germline values: CDR1 MGHDK, CDR2 SYGVNS. V lost 2 bases, J lost 0 bases, and 8 bases lay in between. The CDR3 runs to 15 residues. In DNA, the CDR3 is TGTGCCAGCAGTGAACCAGGCGTCTCCTACAATGAGCAGTTCTTC. Amino acid sequence: CASSEPGVSYNEQFF.